The sequence of this TCR beta chain was determined in a study of yellow fever vaccine responses in identical twins. TCRdb re-analysed the RT-PCR reads in MiXCR, keeping a single row per CDR3 protein. The table records roughly 4,700 distinct CDR3 sequences, roughly 85% of them present only once. The V and J ends lost 2 bases and 2 bases respectively, with 5 bases between them. The CDR3 spans 14 residues. Germline CDR1 KGHDR, CDR2 SFDVKD. The source material was T cells from blood (PBMCs), unsorted or a sorted subset (not recorded which), sampled before or after yellow fever vaccination (not recorded which). The chain is built from TRBV24-1 and TRBJ2-2, with D unclear. The source is a woman between 18 and 29 years old who received the yellow fever vaccine. The CDR3 spells CATSDSTNTGELFF. The CDR3 coding sequence is TGTGCCACCAGTGATTCGACAAACACCGGGGAGCTGTTTTTT.